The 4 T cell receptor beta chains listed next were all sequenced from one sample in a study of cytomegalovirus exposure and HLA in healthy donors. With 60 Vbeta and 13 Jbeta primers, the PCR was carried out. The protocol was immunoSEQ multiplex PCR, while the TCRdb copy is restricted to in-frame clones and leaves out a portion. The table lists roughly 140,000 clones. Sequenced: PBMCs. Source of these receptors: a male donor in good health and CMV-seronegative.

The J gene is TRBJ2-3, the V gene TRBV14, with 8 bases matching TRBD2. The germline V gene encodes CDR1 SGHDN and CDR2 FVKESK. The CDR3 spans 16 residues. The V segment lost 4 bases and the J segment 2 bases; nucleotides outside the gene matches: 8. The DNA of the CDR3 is TGTGCCAGCAGCCGCCGAGCGGGGGTGAACACAGATACGCAGTATTTT. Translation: CASSRRAGVNTDTQYF.

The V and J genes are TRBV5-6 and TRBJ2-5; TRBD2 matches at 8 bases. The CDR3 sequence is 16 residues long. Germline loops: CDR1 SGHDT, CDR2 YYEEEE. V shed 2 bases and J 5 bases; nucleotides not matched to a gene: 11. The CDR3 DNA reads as TGTGCCAGCAGCTTTCTAGCGGAGGGCGGGAGGGAGACCCAGTACTTC. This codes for CASSFLAEGGRETQYF.

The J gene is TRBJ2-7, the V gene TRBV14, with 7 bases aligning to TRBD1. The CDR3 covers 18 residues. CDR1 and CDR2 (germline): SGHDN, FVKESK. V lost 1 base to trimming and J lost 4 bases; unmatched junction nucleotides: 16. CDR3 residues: CASSQGIFHDRVAYEQYF. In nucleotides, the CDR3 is TGTGCCAGCAGCCAAGGGATATTCCACGACAGGGTCGCGTACGAGCAGTACTTC. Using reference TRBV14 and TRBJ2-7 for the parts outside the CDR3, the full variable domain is EAGVTQFPSHSVIEKGQTVTLRCDPISGHDNLYWYRRVMGKEIKFLLHFVKESKQDESGMPNNRFLAERTGGTYSTLKVQPAELEDSGVYFCASSQGIFHDRVAYEQYFGPGTRLTVT.

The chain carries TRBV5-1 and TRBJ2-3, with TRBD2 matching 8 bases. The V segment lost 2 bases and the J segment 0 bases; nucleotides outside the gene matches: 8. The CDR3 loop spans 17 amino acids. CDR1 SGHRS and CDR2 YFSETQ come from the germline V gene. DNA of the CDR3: TGCGCCAGCAGCTTTATTGTTAGCGGGGCTAGCACAGATACGCAGTATTTT. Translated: CASSFIVSGASTDTQYF.